Listed below are T cell receptor beta chains from one sample, sequenced in a study of T cells after yellow fever vaccination. TCRdb used MiXCR to reprocess the 5' RACE reads, holding one entry per CDR3 protein. The sample includes hundreds of thousands of distinct CDR3 sequences, 9% to 15% of them seen just once. Sequencing was performed on PBMCs, taken on the day of the yellow fever booster vaccination. All receptors come from a man younger than 40 who received the YFV17D yellow fever vaccine. CDR3s include the opening cysteine and the closing phenylalanine or tryptophan. D genes are given only for firm matches. Part of the rows lack a size; the others show once, few, many or a class for expanded clones.

D	V	size	J	CDR3	DNA
-	TRBV12-3/TRBV12-4	few	TRBJ2-7	CASSSLQIGGYEQYF	TGTGCCAGCAGTTCCCTACAGATTGGGGGCTACGAGCAGTACTTC
-	TRBV3-1	-	TRBJ1-3	CASSQDRTVSGNTIYF	TGTGCCAGCAGCCAAGACCGGACAGTCTCTGGAAACACCATATATTTT
-	TRBV20-1	few	TRBJ1-5	CSAQSVIYQPQHF	TGCAGTGCGCAGTCGGTGATCTATCAGCCCCAGCATTTT
TRBD2	TRBV5-5	few	TRBJ2-7	CASSLSQREAGYEQYF	TGTGCCAGCAGCTTGTCCCAGCGGGAGGCCGGATACGAGCAGTACTTC
-	TRBV20-1	once	TRBJ2-5	CSAREGVVETQYF	TGCAGTGCTAGAGAAGGAGTGGTGGAGACCCAGTACTTC
-	TRBV12-3/TRBV12-4	-	TRBJ1-5	CASSLSQVNQPQHF	TGTGCCAGCAGTTTGAGCCAGGTCAATCAGCCCCAGCATTTT
-	TRBV6-6	few	TRBJ2-3	CASSYPQDTQYF	TGTGCCAGCAGTTACCCACAAGATACGCAGTATTTT
-	TRBV10-2	-	TRBJ2-5	CASSERGRAQYF	TGCGCCAGCAGTGAGAGGGGCCGGGCCCAGTACTTC
-	TRBV3-1	-	TRBJ2-1	CASSQEPRVAYNEQFF	TGTGCCAGCAGCCAAGAACCAAGGGTCGCCTACAATGAGCAGTTCTTC
-	TRBV20-1	-	TRBJ2-7	CSASILPYEQYF	TGCAGTGCTAGTATCCTCCCCTACGAGCAGTACTTC
TRBD1	TRBV7-9	-	TRBJ1-4	CASSKTGTNEKLFF	TGTGCCAGCAGCAAGACAGGGACTAATGAAAAACTGTTTTTT
-	TRBV7-9	-	TRBJ2-1	CASSLAGGFHEQFF	TGTGCCAGCAGCTTAGCGGGAGGTTTCCATGAGCAGTTCTTC
-	TRBV5-1	-	TRBJ1-2	CASSLMGSNYGYTF	TGCGCCAGCAGCTTGATGGGATCTAACTATGGCTACACCTTC
TRBD1	TRBV7-9	few	TRBJ1-2	CASSLAGTGANYGYTF	TGTGCCAGCAGCTTAGCCGGGACAGGGGCTAACTATGGCTACACCTTC
-	TRBV10-2	-	TRBJ2-7	CASSEDSWAYEQYF	TGCGCCAGCAGTGAGGACAGCTGGGCCTACGAGCAGTACTTC
TRBD1	TRBV4-3	-	TRBJ1-2	CASSRDSHGYTF	TGCGCCAGCAGCCGGGACAGCCATGGCTACACCTTC
-	TRBV20-1	-	TRBJ1-2	CSASSEPYGYTF	TGCAGTGCTAGTTCCGAGCCTTATGGCTACACCTTC
-	TRBV3-1	-	TRBJ2-5	CASSPRGCSTQYF	TGTGCCAGCAGCCCTAGGGGGTGTTCTACCCAGTACTTC
-	TRBV11-3	-	TRBJ2-2	CASSIRPTGELFF	TGTGCCAGCAGCATTAGACCCACCGGGGAGCTGTTTTTT
-	TRBV7-8	many	TRBJ1-1	CASSLKTGTTEAFF	TGTGCCAGCAGCTTAAAAACAGGGACCACTGAAGCTTTCTTT
TRBD1	TRBV20-1	-	TRBJ2-7	CSASRGTGTSLEQYF	TGCAGTGCTAGCCGCGGGACAGGCACTAGCTTGGAGCAGTACTTC
TRBD2	TRBV7-3	few	TRBJ2-2	CASSPPGRGNTGELFF	TGTGCCAGCAGCCCCCCCGGGAGGGGGAACACCGGGGAGCTGTTTTTT
TRBD2	TRBV12-3/TRBV12-4	few	TRBJ2-5	CASSLALSGRAPETQYF	TGTGCCAGCAGTTTAGCGCTGAGCGGGAGGGCCCCAGAGACCCAGTACTTC
-	TRBV29-1	few	TRBJ2-5	CSVDPRHQETQYF	TGCAGCGTTGATCCACGACACCAAGAGACCCAGTACTTC
TRBD2	TRBV5-1	-	TRBJ2-5	CASSAGTSDHPETQYF	TGCGCCAGCAGCGCCGGGACTAGCGACCACCCAGAGACCCAGTACTTC
-	TRBV3-1	-	TRBJ2-4	CASSPRGGGVNIQYF	TGTGCCAGCAGCCCCCGTGGGGGCGGGGTAAACATTCAGTACTTC
-	TRBV19	-	TRBJ2-7	CASTDRESGGLREQYF	TGTGCCAGTACCGATCGGGAAAGCGGTGGGCTTCGCGAGCAGTACTTC
-	TRBV20-1	many	TRBJ1-6	CSAKSTGFNSPLHF	TGCAGTGCGAAATCCACAGGGTTTAATTCACCCCTCCACTTT
-	TRBV29-1	few	TRBJ1-2	CSVGDRNGYTF	TGCAGCGTTGGAGACAGGAATGGCTACACCTTC
-	TRBV19	-	TRBJ1-5	CASSEEDNSNQPQHF	TGTGCCAGTAGTGAAGAGGACAATAGCAATCAGCCCCAGCATTTT
-	TRBV29-1	few	TRBJ1-5	CSVALFDSPNQPQHF	TGCAGCGTTGCCCTATTCGACTCCCCAAACCAGCCCCAGCATTTT
TRBD2	TRBV7-3	-	TRBJ2-1	CASSLIGPWLAGGPHEQFF	TGTGCCAGCAGCTTAATCGGCCCCTGGCTAGCGGGAGGGCCGCATGAGCAGTTCTTC